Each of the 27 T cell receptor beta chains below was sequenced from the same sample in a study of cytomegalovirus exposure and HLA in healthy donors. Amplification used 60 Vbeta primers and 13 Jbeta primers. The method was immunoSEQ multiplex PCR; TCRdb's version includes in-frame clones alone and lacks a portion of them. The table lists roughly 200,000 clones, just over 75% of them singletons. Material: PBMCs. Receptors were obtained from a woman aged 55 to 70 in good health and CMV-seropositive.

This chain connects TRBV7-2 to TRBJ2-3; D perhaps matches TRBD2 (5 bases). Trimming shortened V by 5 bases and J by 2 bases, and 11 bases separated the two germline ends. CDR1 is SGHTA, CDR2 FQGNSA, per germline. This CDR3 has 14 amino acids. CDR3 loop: CASSPGFHTDTQYF. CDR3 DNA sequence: TGTGCCAGCAGCCCGGGGTTTCACACAGATACGCAGTATTTT.

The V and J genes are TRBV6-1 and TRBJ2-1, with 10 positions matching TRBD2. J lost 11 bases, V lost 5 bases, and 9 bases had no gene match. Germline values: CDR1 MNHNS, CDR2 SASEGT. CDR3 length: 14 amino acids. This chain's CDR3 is CASSTSSGGAQQFF. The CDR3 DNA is TGTGCCAGCAGTACCTCAAGCGGGGGGGCACAGCAGTTCTTC.

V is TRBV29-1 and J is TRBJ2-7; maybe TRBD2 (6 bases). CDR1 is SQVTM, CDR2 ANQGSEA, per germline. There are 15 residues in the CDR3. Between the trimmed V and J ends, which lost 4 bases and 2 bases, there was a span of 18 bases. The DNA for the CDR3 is TGCAGCGTTGCAACCTCTCTAGCGCTAACCTACGAGCAGTACTTC. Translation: CSVATSLALTYEQYF.

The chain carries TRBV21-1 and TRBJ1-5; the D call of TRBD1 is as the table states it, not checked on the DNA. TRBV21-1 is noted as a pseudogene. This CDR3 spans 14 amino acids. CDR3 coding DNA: TGTGCCAGCAGGGGGCAGGGAAGGATTCAGCCCCAGCATTTT. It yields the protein CASRGQGRIQPQHF.

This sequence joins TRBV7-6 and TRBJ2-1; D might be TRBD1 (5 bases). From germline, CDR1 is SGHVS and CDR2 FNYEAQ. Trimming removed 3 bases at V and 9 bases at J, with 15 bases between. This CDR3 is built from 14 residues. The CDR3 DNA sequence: TGTGCCAGCAGCTTTCAGGGATGGGGCCGTGAGCAGTTCTTC. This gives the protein CASSFQGWGREQFF. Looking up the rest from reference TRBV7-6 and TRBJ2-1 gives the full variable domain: GAGVSQSPRYKVTKRGQDVALRCDPISGHVSLYWYRQALGQGPEFLTYFNYEAQQDKSGLPNDRFSAERPEGSISTLTIQRTEQRDSAMYRCASSFQGWGREQFFGPGTRLTVL.

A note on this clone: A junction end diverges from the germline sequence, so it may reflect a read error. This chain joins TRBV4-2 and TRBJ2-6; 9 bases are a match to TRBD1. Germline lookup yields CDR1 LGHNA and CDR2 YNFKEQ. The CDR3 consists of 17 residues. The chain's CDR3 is CASSPRDRAGGANGLTF. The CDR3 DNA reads TGTGCCAGCAGCCCCCGGGACAGGGCTGGTGGGGCCAACGGCCTGACTTTC.

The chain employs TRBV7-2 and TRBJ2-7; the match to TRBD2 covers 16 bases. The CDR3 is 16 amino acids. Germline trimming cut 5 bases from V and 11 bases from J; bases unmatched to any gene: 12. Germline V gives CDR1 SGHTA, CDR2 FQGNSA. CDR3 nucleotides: TGTGCCAGCAGCCCAACCGGGACTAGCGGGGGGGAGGGCGAGTACTTC. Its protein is CASSPTGTSGGEGEYF.

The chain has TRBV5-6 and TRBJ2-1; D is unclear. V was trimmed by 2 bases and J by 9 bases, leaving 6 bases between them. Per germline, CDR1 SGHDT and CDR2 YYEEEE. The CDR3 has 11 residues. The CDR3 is CASSFFGEQFF. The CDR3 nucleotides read TGTGCCAGCAGCTTTTTCGGTGAGCAGTTCTTC.

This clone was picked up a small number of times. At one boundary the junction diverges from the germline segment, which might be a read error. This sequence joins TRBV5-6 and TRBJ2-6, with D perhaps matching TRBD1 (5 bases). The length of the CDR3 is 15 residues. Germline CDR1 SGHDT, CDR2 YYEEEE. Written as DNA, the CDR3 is TGTGCCAGCAGCCCTACAGACTCTGGGGCCAACGGCCTGACTTTC. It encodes CASSPTDSGANGLTF.

The CDR3 here is CASSPRVSSGGYTF. CDR3 nucleotide sequence: TGTGCCAGCAGTCCCCGGGTCTCCTCGGGAGGCTACACCTTC. V gene TRBV27 combines with J gene TRBJ1-2; D not resolved. Germline V gene sequence: CDR1 MNHEY, CDR2 SMNVEV (reference sequence). Trimming took off 5 bases at V and 8 bases at J, with 18 bases between the two ends. The length of the CDR3 is 14 residues.

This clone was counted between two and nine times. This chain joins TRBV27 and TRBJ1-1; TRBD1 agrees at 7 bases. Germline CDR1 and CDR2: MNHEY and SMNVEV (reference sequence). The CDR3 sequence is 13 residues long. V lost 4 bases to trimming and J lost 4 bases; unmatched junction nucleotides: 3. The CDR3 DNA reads TGTGCCAGCAGTTCGGGACAGTTCACTGAAGCTTTCTTT. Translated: CASSSGQFTEAFF.

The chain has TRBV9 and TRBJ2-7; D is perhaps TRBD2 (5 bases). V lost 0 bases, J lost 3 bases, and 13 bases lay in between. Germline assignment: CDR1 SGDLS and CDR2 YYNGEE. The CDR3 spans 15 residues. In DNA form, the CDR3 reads TGTGCCAGCAGCGTAGATGAGGGAGACGGCTACGAGCAGTACTTC. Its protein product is CASSVDEGDGYEQYF. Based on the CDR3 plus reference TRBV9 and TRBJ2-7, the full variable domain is DSGVTQTPKHLITATGQRVTLRCSPRSGDLSVYWYQQSLDQGLQFLIQYYNGEERAKGNILERFSAQQFPDLHSELNLSSLELGDSALYFCASSVDEGDGYEQYFGPGTRLTVT.

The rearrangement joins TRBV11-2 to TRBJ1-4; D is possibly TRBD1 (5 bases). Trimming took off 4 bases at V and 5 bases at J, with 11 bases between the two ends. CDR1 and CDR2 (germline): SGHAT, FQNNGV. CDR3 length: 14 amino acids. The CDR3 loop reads CASSSGSSNEKLFF. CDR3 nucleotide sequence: TGTGCCAGCAGCTCAGGGTCCTCAAATGAAAAACTGTTTTTT. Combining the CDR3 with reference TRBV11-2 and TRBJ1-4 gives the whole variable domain EAGVAQSPRYKIIEKRQSVAFWCNPISGHATLYWYQQILGQGPKLLIQFQNNGVVDDSQLPKDRFSAERLKGVDSTLKIQPAKLEDSAVYLCASSSGSSNEKLFFGSGTQLSVL.

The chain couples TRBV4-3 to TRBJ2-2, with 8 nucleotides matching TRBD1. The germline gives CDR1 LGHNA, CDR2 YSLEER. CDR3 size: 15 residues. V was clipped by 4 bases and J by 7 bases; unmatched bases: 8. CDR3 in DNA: TGCGCCAGCAGCCTAAACAGGGGGTCAAACGGGGAGCTGTTTTTT. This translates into CASSLNRGSNGELFF.

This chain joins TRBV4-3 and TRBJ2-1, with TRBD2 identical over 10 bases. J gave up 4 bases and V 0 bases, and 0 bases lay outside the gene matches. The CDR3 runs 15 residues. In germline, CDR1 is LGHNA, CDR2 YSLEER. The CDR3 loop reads CASSQDSGGYNEQFF. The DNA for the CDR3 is TGCGCCAGCAGCCAAGATAGCGGGGGGTACAATGAGCAGTTCTTC.

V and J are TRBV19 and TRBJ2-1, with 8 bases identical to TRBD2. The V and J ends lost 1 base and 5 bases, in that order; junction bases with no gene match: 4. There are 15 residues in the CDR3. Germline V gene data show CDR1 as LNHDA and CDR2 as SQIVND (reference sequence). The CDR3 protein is CASSIASGSNNEQFF. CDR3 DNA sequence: TGTGCCAGTAGTATAGCAAGCGGGAGTAACAATGAGCAGTTCTTC. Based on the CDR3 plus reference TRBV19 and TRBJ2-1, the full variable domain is DGGITQSPKYLFRKEGQNVTLSCEQNLNHDAMYWYRQDPGQGLRLIYYSQIVNDFQKGDIAEGYSVSREKKESFPLTVTSAQKNPTAFYLCASSIASGSNNEQFFGPGTRLTVL.

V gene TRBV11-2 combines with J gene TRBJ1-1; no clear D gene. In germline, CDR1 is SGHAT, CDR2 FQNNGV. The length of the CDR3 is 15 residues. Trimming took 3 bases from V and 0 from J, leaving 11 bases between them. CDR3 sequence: CASSFIGVMNTEAFF. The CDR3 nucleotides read TGTGCCAGCAGCTTTATTGGAGTAATGAACACTGAAGCTTTCTTT.

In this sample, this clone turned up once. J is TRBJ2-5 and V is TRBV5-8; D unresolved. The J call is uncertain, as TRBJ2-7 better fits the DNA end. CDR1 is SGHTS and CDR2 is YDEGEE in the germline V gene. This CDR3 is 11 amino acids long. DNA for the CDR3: TGTGCCAGCAGTTATACCTACGAGCAGTACTTC. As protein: CASSYTYEQYF.

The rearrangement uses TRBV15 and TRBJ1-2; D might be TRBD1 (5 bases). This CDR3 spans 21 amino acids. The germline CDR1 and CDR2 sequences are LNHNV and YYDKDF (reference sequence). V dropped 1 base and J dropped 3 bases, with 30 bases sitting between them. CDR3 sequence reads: CATSRVKLSGPLQSGYYGYTF. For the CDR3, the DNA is TGTGCCACCAGCAGAGTAAAACTATCGGGCCCTCTTCAATCAGGGTACTATGGCTACACCTTC. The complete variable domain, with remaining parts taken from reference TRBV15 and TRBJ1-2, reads DAMVIQNPRYQVTQFGKPVTLSCSQTLNHNVMYWYQQKSSQAPKLLFHYYDKDFNNEADTPDNFQSRRPNTSFCFLDIRSPGLGDTAMYLCATSRVKLSGPLQSGYYGYTFGSGTRLTVV.

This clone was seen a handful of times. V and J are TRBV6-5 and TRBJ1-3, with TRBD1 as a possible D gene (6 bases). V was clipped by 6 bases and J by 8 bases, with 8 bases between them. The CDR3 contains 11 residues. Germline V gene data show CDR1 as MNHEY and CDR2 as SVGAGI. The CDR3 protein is CASRSGDTIYF. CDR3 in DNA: TGTGCCAGCAGATCAGGGGACACCATATATTTT.

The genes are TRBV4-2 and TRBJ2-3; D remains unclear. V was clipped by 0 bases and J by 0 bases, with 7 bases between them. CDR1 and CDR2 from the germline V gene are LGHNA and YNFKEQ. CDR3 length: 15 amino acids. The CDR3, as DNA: TGTGCCAGCAGCCAAGAGGCGGTAAGCACAGATACGCAGTATTTT. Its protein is CASSQEAVSTDTQYF.

The CDR3 region is CASSPLGRDTGELFF. The CDR3 region has the DNA TGTGCCAGCTCACCACTCGGGAGGGACACCGGGGAGCTGTTTTTT. The chain joins TRBV18 to TRBJ2-2, with 8 bases fitting TRBD2. Germline CDR1 KGHSH, CDR2 LQKENI. This CDR3 comprises 15 residues. Trimming took 1 base from V and 3 from J; bases not matched to a gene: 1.

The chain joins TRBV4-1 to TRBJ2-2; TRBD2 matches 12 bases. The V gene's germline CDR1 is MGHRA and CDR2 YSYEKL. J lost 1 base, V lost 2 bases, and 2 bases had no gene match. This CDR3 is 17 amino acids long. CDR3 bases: TGCGCCAGCAGCCAACTGACTAGCGGGAGGAACACCGGGGAGCTGTTTTTT. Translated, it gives CASSQLTSGRNTGELFF.

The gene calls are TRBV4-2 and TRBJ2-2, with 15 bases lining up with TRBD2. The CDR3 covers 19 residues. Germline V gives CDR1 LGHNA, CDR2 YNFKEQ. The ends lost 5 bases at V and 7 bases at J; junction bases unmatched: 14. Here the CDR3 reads CASSSKGLAGGSGGGELFF. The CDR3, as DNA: TGTGCCAGCAGCTCAAAGGGACTAGCGGGAGGATCCGGGGGCGGGGAGCTGTTTTTT.

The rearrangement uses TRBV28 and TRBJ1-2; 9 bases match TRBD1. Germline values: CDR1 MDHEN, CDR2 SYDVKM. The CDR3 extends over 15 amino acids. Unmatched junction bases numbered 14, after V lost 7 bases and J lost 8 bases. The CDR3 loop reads CASNSAGQGLRGYTF. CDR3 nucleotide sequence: TGTGCCAGCAACTCCGCTGGACAGGGGCTTCGCGGCTACACCTTC.

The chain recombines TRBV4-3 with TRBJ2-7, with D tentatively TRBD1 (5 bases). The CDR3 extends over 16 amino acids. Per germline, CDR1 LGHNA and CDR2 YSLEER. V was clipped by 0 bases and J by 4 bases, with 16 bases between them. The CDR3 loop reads CASSQDYRTAPYEQYF. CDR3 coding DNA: TGCGCCAGCAGCCAAGACTACAGGACCGCTCCATACGAGCAGTACTTC.

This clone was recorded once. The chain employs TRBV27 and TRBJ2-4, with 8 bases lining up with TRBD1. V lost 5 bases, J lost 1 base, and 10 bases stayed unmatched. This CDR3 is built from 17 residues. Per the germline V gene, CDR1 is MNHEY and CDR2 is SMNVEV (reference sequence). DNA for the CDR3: TGTGCCAGCAGTCCCCTGGCCCGGACAGGGGCCAAAAACATTCAGTACTTC. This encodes CASSPLARTGAKNIQYF.